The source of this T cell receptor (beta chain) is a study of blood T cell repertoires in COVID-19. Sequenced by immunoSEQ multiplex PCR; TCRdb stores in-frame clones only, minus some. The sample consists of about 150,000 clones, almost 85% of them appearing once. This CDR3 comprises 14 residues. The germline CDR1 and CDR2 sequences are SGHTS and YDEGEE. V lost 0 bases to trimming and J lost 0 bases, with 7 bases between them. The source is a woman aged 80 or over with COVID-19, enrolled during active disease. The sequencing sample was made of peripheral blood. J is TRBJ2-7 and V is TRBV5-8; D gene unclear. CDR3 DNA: TGTGCCAGCAGCTTGGACAGATACTCCTACGAGCAGTACTTC. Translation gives CASSLDRYSYEQYF.